This TCR beta chain was identified in a study of blood T cell repertoires in COVID-19 (TCRdb year 2020). Broadly, across the study: Samples covering the acute and convalescent phases of COVID-19 were provided by collaborators in the United States, Italy and Spain. The prospective study material was composed of cDNA or gDNA derived from T cells, B-cell-depleted T cells, or PBMCs. The dataset comprised deeply sampled blood TCRbeta repertoires from subjects exposed to, actively infected with, or recovered from COVID-19. The repertoires were released in a freely available public database meant as a resource for research on the immune response to SARS-CoV-2. Samples were obtained from the ongoing ImmuneRACE study (first 160 participants) and from some 1,300 subjects provided by 6 global collaborators. A de-identified subject ID, COVID-19 status, age in years and sex were almost always included in the sample metadata. Where available, HLA class I and class II types were obtained from metadata supplied by the sample provider rather than from assay-based typing.

General conclusions and limits of the study: Clinical and demographic metadata were provided uncurated, with the amount varying by source and participant.

Each collaborating institution followed its own protocols to collect whole blood in K2EDTA tubes. For TCRbeta analysis, collaborator samples were shipped as frozen whole blood, as isolated PBMCs, or as DNA extracted from either sample type. The immunoSEQ Assay, a bias-controlled multiplex PCR, was used to amplify TCRbeta CDR3 regions from genomic DNA. In the paper's pipeline: Nucleated cell counts per sample were estimated from amplification of reference gene primers within the assay. Sequence reads were collapsed and filtered to measure the absolute abundance of every unique TCRbeta CDR3 rearrangement. Productive Simpson clonality was computed per sample as the square root of Simpson's diversity index over productive rearrangements. TCRdb holds this immuneACCESS table with in-frame rearrangements only. Some clones are missing; in checked studies, unresolved V genes explain under half, and the rest has no known cause. The DNA was the basis for D and trimming; V, J and clone size are from that table. Here the sample has fewer than 130,000 clones; over 75% occur a single time. The biggest ten clones account for about a third of the sample.

A word on this clone: This receptor's antigen is unknown. Base quality data are lacking; no much larger clone is found one base away.

The receptor was isolated from a woman aged 80 or older with acute or convalescent COVID-19. The specimen sequenced was peripheral blood.

Here the CDR3 is given as CASSIAGTTNEQYF. The sequenced DNA is TGTGCCAGTAGTATAGCCGGGACAACGAACGAGCAGTACTTC. The chain is encoded by TRBV19 joined to TRBJ2-7; the D gene is possibly TRBD1, with 6 bases matching. Looking up the germline V gene (reference sequence) yields CDR1 LNHDA and CDR2 SQIVND. From cysteine to phenylalanine, the CDR3 is 14 amino acids long. CDR3 DNA only is kept here, 42 bases in frame from base 1. A distance of 12 bases separates the germline ends of V and J, which lose 1 base and 5 bases respectively.